This is a list of T cell receptor beta chains from one sample in a study of regulatory T cells in long-lasting Graves disease. In TCRdb, the multiplex PCR reads were re-called with MiXCR into one record per CDR3 protein. The sample has approximately 690,000 distinct CDR3 sequences, 30% seen once. The sample in question was peripheral blood mononuclear cells (PBMCs), obtained when the disease was refractory, from a patient treated with antithyroid drugs. These receptors were collected from a female donor with Graves disease. The conserved cysteine and the conserved F or W are not part of the CDR3 here. The D gene is left open where the match is weak.

j_call v_call d_call cdr3_aa
TRBJ1-1 TRBV6-1 - ASRNGLNTEAF
TRBJ1-2 TRBV12-3/TRBV12-4 - ASSLKRGYGYT
TRBJ2-4 TRBV30 - AWTGLLAKNIQY
TRBJ1-4 TRBV11-2 - ASSFAPATNEKLF
TRBJ1-2 TRBV28 - ASSFPGLTSYGYT
TRBJ1-1 TRBV25-1 TRBD1 ASSVGQGATEAF
TRBJ1-2 TRBV28 - ASSRLKAGGYT
TRBJ1-1 TRBV5-1 - ASSLGPPSTEAF
TRBJ1-2 TRBV15 TRBD1 ATSRDRGTGDYGYT
TRBJ1-1 TRBV5-1 - ASSLALNTEAF